This T cell receptor beta chain was observed in a study of T-cell memory formation after mild COVID-19. V dropped 2 bases and J dropped 4; count of bases not matched to a gene: 5. Germline assignment: CDR1 LGHNA and CDR2 YSLEER. This CDR3 has 16 amino acids. TCRdb reprocessed the 5' RACE reads with MiXCR, giving one entry per CDR3 protein. Altogether about 430,000 distinct CDR3 sequences are present, 20% to 25% being singletons, with the ten largest covering around 8.1%. This clonotype was recorded a few times. The receptor was isolated from an adult woman who had mild COVID-19 (a few samples of this study predate the infection). Cell type and time point are not known. The chain has TRBV4-3 and TRBJ1-6; TRBD1 matches 7 bases. Source material: PBMCs or a T cell subset sorted from them (not recorded which). DNA for the CDR3: TGCGCCAGCAGCCAAATAGGGGGCAGGTATAATTCACCCCTCCACTTT. It codes for CASSQIGGRYNSPLHF.